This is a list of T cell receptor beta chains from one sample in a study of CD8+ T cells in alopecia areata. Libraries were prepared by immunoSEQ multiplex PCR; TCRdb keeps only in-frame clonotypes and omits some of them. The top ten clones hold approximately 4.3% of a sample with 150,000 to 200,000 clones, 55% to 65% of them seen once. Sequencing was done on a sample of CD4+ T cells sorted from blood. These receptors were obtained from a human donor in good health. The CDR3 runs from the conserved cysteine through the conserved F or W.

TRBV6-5 CASSDFYEQYF
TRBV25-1 CASSELSGGRTEAFF
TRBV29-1 CSVEGDTYEQYF
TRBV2 CASGLSYEQYF
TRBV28 CASSFVRRGGKNTGELFF
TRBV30 CAFSGTGLNYGYTF
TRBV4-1 CASSQEGQGSYEQYF
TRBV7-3 CASSPLGSGSWNEQFF
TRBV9 CASSVGENTEAFF
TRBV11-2 CASSGMGGTDTQYF
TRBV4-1 CASSQDGPGGYEQYF
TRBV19 CASNKGQFTGYTF
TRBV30 CAWSSTRAPTNEKLFF
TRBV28 CASSPRGEQFF
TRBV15 CATSRGNRGTDTIYF
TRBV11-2 CASSLWTGKNIQYF
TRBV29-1 CSASGANTGELFF
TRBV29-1 CSVRGGGRADREQYF
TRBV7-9 CAGASPLIHTQYF
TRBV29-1 CSVEELVGGYTF
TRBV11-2 CASSPTDDTQYF
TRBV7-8 CASSGDPVSNQPQHF
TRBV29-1 CSYGGGGNIQYF
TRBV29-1 CSVGFNEQFF
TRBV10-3 CAISALDGGQYF
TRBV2 CASSELGLAGNSQYF
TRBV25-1 CASSWGGSNYEQYF
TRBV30 CALAGNYGYTF
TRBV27 CASSAHRGVGIQPQHF
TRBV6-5 CASSYSGSGANVLTF
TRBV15 CATSRDVGPETQYF
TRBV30 CAWSPIGQKLETQYF
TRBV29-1 CSVATKPGGQRWTEAFF
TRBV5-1 CASSLDGSLYEQYF
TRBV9 CASSVGMGTGGFETQYF
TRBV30 CAWSAGLPNTEAFF
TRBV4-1 CASSQDHPRLAGRSTGELFF
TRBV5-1 CASSLMSSGRYNEQFF
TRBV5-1 CASSFPEGETQYF
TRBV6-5 CASSNGGISGNTIYF
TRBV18 CASSPRDTTNYGYTF
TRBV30 CAGRDPNTYEQYF
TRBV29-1 CSATGQGTEAFF
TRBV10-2 CASTYGPSGSNQPQHF
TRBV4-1 CASSLSPATNEKLFF
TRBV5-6 CASSQNRAYGYTF
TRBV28 CASRKEGLAGGLQYF
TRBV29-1 CSGAGGPETQYF